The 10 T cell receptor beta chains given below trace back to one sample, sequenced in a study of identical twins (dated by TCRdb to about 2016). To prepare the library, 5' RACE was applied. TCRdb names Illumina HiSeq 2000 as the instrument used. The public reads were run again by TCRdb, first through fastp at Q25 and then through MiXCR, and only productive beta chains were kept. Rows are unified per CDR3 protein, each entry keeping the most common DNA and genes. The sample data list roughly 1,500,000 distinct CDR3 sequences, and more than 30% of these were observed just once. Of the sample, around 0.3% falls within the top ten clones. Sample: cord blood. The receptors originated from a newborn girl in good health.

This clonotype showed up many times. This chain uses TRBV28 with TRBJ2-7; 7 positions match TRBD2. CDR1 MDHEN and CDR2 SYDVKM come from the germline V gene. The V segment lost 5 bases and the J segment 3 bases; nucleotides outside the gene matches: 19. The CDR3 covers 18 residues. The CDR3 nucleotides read TGTGCCAGCAGTCCGTCTCCTCTAATGTGGGGGAGGGACTACGAGCAGTACTTC. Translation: CASSPSPLMWGRDYEQYF.

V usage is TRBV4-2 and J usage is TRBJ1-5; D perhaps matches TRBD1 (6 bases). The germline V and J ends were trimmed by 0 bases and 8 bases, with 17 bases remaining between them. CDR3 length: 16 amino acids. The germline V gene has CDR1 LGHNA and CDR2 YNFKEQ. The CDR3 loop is CASSQDTAGARKPQHF. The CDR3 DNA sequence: TGTGCCAGCAGCCAAGATACGGCAGGGGCTCGAAAGCCCCAGCATTTT.

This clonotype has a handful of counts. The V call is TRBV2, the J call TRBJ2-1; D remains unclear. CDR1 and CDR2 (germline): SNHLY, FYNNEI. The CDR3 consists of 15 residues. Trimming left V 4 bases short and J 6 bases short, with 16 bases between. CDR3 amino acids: CASSARTHFFNEQFF. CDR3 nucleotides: TGTGCCAGCAGTGCTCGGACCCATTTCTTCAATGAGCAGTTCTTC. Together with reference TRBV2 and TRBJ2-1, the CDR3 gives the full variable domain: EPEVTQTPSHQVTQMGQEVILRCVPISNHLYFYWYRQILGQKVEFLVSFYNNEISEKSEIFDDQFSVERPDGSNFTLKIRSTKLEDSAMYFCASSARTHFFNEQFFGPGTRLTVL.

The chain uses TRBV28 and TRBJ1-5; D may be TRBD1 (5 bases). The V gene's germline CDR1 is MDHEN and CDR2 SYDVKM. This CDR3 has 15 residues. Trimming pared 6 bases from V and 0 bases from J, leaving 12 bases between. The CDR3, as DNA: TGTGCCAGCAGCTCCCCAGGGTATAGCAATCAGCCCCAGCATTTT. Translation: CASSSPGYSNQPQHF. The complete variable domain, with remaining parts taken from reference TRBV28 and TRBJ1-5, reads DVKVTQSSRYLVKRTGEKVFLECVQDMDHENMFWYRQDPGLGLRLIYFSYDVKMKEKGDIPEGYSVSREKKERFSLILESASTNQTSMYLCASSSPGYSNQPQHFGDGTRLSIL.

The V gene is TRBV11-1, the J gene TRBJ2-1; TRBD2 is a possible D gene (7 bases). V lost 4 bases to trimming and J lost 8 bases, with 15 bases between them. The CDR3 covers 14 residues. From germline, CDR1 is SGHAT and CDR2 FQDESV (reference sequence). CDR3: CASSSIWGGYEQFF. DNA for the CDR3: TGTGCCAGCAGCTCCATCTGGGGGGGCTATGAGCAGTTCTTC.

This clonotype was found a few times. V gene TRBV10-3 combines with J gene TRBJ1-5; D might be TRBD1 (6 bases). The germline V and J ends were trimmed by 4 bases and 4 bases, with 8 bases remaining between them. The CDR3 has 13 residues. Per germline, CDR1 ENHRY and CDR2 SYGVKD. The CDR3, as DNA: TGTGCCATCAGTGGGGGGCGAAATCAGCCCCAGCATTTT. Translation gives CAISGGRNQPQHF.

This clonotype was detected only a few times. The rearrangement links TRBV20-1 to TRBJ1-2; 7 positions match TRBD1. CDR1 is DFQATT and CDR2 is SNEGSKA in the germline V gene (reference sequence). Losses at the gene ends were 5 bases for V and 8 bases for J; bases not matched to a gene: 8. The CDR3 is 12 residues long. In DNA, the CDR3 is TGCAGTGCTCGTCGGCCAGGGGGGGGCTACACCTTC. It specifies CSARRPGGGYTF.

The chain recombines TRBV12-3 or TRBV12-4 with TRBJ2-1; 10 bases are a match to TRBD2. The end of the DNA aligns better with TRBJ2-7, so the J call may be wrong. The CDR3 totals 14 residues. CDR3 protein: CASTLTSGSNEQYF. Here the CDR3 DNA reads TGTGCCAGCACCCTGACTAGCGGGTCCAATGAGCAGTACTTC.

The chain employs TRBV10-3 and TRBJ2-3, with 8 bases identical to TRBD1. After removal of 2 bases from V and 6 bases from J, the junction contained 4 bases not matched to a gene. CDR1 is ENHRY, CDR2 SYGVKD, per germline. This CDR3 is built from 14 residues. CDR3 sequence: CAISERGDRDTQYF. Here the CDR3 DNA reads TGTGCCATCAGTGAGCGCGGGGACAGGGATACGCAGTATTTT.

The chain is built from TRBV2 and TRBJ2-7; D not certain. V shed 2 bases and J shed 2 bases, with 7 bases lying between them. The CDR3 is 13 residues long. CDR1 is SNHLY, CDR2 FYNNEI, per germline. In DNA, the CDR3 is TGTGCCAGCAGTGAACTAGACACCTACGAGCAGTACTTC. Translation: CASSELDTYEQYF.